This T cell receptor (beta chain) comes out of a study of PD-1 blockade in classical Hodgkin lymphoma. About the study: Every 2 weeks, patients had 3 mg/kg nivolumab intravenously. Regarding the study as a whole: Similar baseline diversity was found in complete responders and newly diagnosed patients.

Profiling relied on immunoSEQ multiplex PCR, and the TCRdb table lists in-frame clones only, not all of them. The sample has 6,500 to 9,500 clones, roughly 80% seen once. Worth noting for this clone: Its antigen is currently unknown.

Time point noted: cycle 4 day 1 (C4D1), after 5 to 7 weeks of nivolumab. The patients all showed relapse after autologous stem cell transplantation, while their brentuximab vedotin exposure varied. Under best response, outcomes were complete response, partial response or progressive disease. The source of this sequence is a human donor with classical Hodgkin lymphoma. Specimen: peripheral blood mononuclear cells (PBMCs), collected before the fourth cycle of nivolumab.

The CDR3 loop is CASSFSGGAGNEQFF. The CDR3 DNA sequence: TGTGCCAGCAGTTTTAGCGGGGGGGCAGGGAATGAGCAGTTCTTC. The V call is TRBV6-1, the J call TRBJ2-1, with 11 bases lining up with TRBD2. Germline V gene lookup returns CDR1 MNHNS and CDR2 SASEGT. The V segment lost 5 bases and the J segment 7 bases; nucleotides outside the gene matches: 7. CDR3 length: 15 residues.